These T cell receptor beta chains were read from a single sample in a study of PD-1 blockade in mismatch repair-deficient tumors. The data were produced by immunoSEQ multiplex PCR, yet TCRdb's version contains in-frame clones alone and is incomplete. The sample contains approximately 100,000 clones, 82% of which appear only once. The material sequenced was peripheral blood, taken roughly eight months after starting pembrolizumab. Receptor source: an adult with mismatch repair-deficient cancer. Both conserved end residues are part of each CDR3. D genes are given only for firm matches. Clone size is given for some rows only: seen once, a few or many times, or a class if the clone is expanded.

cdr3_aa cdr3_nt v_call d_call clone_size j_call
CASSPPTRDTQYF TGTGCCAGCTCACCACCGACAAGGGATACGCAGTATTTT TRBV18 NA NA TRBJ2-3
CASSLEGKIAEAFF TGTGCCAGCAGCTTAGAAGGGAAGATCGCTGAAGCTTTCTTT TRBV7-9 NA NA TRBJ1-1
CASSGDASGIYNEQFF TGCGCCAGCAGCGGGGACGCTAGCGGCATCTACAATGAGCAGTTCTTC TRBV5-1 TRBD2 NA TRBJ2-1
CASSYSPPYEQYF TGTGCCAGCAGTTACAGCCCCCCCTACGAGCAGTACTTC TRBV6-6 NA NA TRBJ2-7
CASRERLANTGELFF TGTGCCAGCCGGGAGCGGCTAGCCAACACCGGGGAGCTGTTTTTT TRBV19 NA NA TRBJ2-2
CASRNGANEQFF TGTGCCAGCAGGAACGGAGCCAATGAGCAGTTCTTC TRBV6-6 NA NA TRBJ2-1
CASSQEGTGDREQFF TGCGCCAGCAGCCAAGAGGGGACAGGGGATCGGGAGCAGTTCTTC TRBV4-1 TRBD1 NA TRBJ2-1
CASSLGRLLSYNEQFF TGTGCCAGCAGCTTAGGAAGACTCCTCTCCTACAATGAGCAGTTCTTC TRBV7-2 NA NA TRBJ2-1
CASSSSSGYNEQFF TGCGCCAGCAGCTCTTCTAGCGGTTACAATGAGCAGTTCTTC TRBV5-1 TRBD2 NA TRBJ2-1
CASSLESSASSYEQYF TGTGCCAGCAGCTTAGAGTCGTCGGCGAGCTCCTACGAGCAGTACTTC TRBV7-6 NA NA TRBJ2-7
CASSINNVNTEAFF TGTGCCAGTAGTATAAACAATGTGAACACTGAAGCTTTCTTT TRBV19 NA NA TRBJ1-1
CASSSTKGTGELFF TGTGCCAGCAGCTCGACGAAGGGGACCGGGGAGCTGTTTTTT TRBV7-8 NA few TRBJ2-2
CASSSSGGTEAFF TGTGCCAGCAGCTCCAGTGGGGGAACTGAAGCTTTCTTT TRBV11-2 NA NA TRBJ1-1
CASSKQGAKVDGYTF TGTGCCAGCAGCAAACAGGGGGCGAAGGTGGATGGCTACACCTTC TRBV27 TRBD1 NA TRBJ1-2
CASIAPGGLQRQYF TGTGCCAGCATAGCCCCGGGGGGTCTCCAGAGGCAGTACTTC TRBV27 TRBD2 NA TRBJ2-7
CASSVGQNYGYTF TGTGCCAGCAGCGTCGGGCAGAACTATGGCTACACCTTC TRBV9 NA NA TRBJ1-2
CASTDFMGAGELFF TGCGCCAGCACTGATTTCATGGGAGCCGGGGAGCTGTTTTTT TRBV10-1 NA few TRBJ2-2
CASSSHGGFLDTQYF TGTGCCAGCAGCTCCCACGGGGGGTTCTTGGATACGCAGTATTTT TRBV7-9 TRBD2 NA TRBJ2-3
CASSEAIYQPQHF TGTGCCAGCAGTGAAGCGATTTATCAGCCCCAGCATTTT TRBV6-1 NA NA TRBJ1-5
CASTNEGGKETQYF TGTGCCAGCACCAACGAGGGGGGTAAAGAGACCCAGTACTTC TRBV27 NA NA TRBJ2-5
CASSQDLQGRDTQYF TGCGCCAGCAGCCAAGATCTGCAGGGAAGAGATACGCAGTATTTT TRBV4-1 NA few TRBJ2-3
CASSPLDRGDTEAFF TGTGCCAGCAGCCCCTTAGACAGGGGGGACACTGAAGCTTTCTTT TRBV7-8 TRBD1 once TRBJ1-1
CASSSRGQGTWNEQFF TGCGCCAGCAGCTCGAGGGGACAGGGGACTTGGAATGAGCAGTTCTTC TRBV5-1 TRBD1 NA TRBJ2-1
CASSTVGGADTQYF TGTGCCAGCAGTACGGTTGGGGGAGCAGATACGCAGTATTTT TRBV7-9 NA NA TRBJ2-3
CASSLLGGLQGGYTF TGTGCCAGCAGTTTACTGGGAGGGTTACAGGGGGGCTACACCTTC TRBV27 TRBD1 NA TRBJ1-2